This T cell receptor (beta chain) was identified in a study of blood T cell repertoires in COVID-19. Study overall: Some COVID-19 samples were acute and others convalescent; all came from the United States, Italy and Spain. PBMCs, B-cell-depleted T cells, or T cells provided the cDNA or gDNA that made up the material.

Trimming removed 11 bases from V and 3 bases from J, with 17 bases in between. Germline lookup yields CDR1 SNHLY and CDR2 FYNNEI. This CDR3 region has 13 residues. Clones were read by immunoSEQ multiplex PCR, and TCRdb kept only the in-frame ones, dropping some. The sample lists around 230,000 clones, roughly 85% occurring once. Patients of the Seattle cohort, enrolled during active infection, were followed longitudinally. Sequencing input: peripheral blood. V is TRBV2 and J is TRBJ2-7, with D tentatively TRBD1 (6 bases). This sequence originates from a man over 45 with COVID-19, enrolled during active disease. The CDR3 DNA is TGTGCCCAAGGGGCCAGGGGCAACTACGAGCAGTACTTC. Encoded protein: CAQGARGNYEQYF.